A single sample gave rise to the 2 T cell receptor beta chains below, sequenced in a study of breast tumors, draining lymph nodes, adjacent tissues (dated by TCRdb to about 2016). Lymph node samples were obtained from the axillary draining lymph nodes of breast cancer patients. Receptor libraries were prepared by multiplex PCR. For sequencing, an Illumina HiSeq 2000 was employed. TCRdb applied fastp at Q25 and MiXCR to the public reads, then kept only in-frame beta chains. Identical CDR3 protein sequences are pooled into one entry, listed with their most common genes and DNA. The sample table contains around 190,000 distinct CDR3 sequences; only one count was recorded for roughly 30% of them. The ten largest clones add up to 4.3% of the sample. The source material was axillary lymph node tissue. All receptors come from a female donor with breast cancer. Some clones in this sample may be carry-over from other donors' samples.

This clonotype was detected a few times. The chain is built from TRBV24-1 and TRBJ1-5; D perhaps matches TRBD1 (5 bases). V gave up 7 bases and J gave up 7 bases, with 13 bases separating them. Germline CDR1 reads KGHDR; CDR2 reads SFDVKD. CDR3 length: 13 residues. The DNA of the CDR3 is TGTGCCACCAGCCTGACTGGGGGACAGCCCCAGCATTTT. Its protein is CATSLTGGQPQHF.

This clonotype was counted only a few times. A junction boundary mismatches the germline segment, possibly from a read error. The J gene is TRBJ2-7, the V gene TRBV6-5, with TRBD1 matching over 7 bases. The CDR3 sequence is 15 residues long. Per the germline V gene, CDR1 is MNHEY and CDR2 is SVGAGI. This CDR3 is CASSHSRKGAHEQYF. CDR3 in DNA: TGTGCCAGCAGTCACTCGAGGAAGGGGGCTCACGAGCAGTACTTC.